This T cell receptor beta chain was sequenced for a study of CD4 T cells in relation to SARS-CoV-2 and coronaviruses. Study-level information: Shared crossreactive spike epitopes were mapped to their HLA restriction.

More than 8.5 x 10^4 naive or memory CD4+ cells were cultured with CEF peptides for more than nine days. Survey-level TCR-beta sequencing used DNA from CEF-cultured naive and memory CD4+ T cells. Using immunoSEQ multiplex PCR, the repertoire was profiled, and TCRdb retains in-frame clones only, with some absent. Among around 30,000 clones listed, under 80% were seen once. This clone was detected once. Its target is not known. The V segment lost 5 bases and the J segment 4 bases; nucleotides outside the gene matches: 11. The CDR3 runs 16 residues. Per the germline V gene, CDR1 is LNHDA and CDR2 is SQIVND (reference sequence).

Sequencing was performed on memory CD4+ T cells from PBMCs, cultured in vitro. The TCR comes from an adult with COVID-19. J is TRBJ1-3 and V is TRBV19; 7 nucleotides agree with TRBD1. CDR3 DNA: TGTGCCAGTAGTCATGGACAGGAGAGCTTCGGAAACACCATATATTTT. Its translation: CASSHGQESFGNTIYF. The full variable domain, with the rest looked up from reference TRBV19 and TRBJ1-3, is DGGITQSPKYLFRKEGQNVTLSCEQNLNHDAMYWYRQDPGQGLRLIYYSQIVNDFQKGDIAEGYSVSREKKESFPLTVTSAQKNPTAFYLCASSHGQESFGNTIYFGEGSWLTVV.